Only a few counts were recorded for the clone carrying this T cell receptor (beta chain). As yet, its antigen is unknown. Its ends do not fully match the called genes, so a read error is possible. The data are from a study of T cells in Graves' hyperthyroidism and ophthalmopathy. Study conclusions and caveats: Most clonotypes expanded in thyroid above 0.001 were likewise present in blood.

Stable disease denoted Graves' hyperthyroidism without ophthalmopathy progression within 18 months. The hyperthyroidism patients had all been newly diagnosed, and their disease duration was under 2 months. Their ages ranged from 18 to 65 years. The authors obtained PBMCs from roughly 9.7 ml of fresh peripheral blood. TCR beta CDR3 sequences were amplified from RNA transcripts. With the HTBI primer set, the TCR CDR3 went through a first round of RT-PCR. TCRdb re-called the multiplex PCR reads through MiXCR, storing one row per CDR3 protein. This sample carries about 560,000 distinct CDR3 sequences, around 16% of them seen once, and the ten largest clones take approximately 7.4%. This CDR3 is built from 18 residues. Germline V gives CDR1 MGHRA, CDR2 YSYEKL.

The V call is TRBV4-1, the J call TRBJ2-1; TRBD2 aligns across 10 bases. The source is a woman in her thirties with Graves' hyperthyroidism. Source material: blood. CDR3 amino acids: CASSQDPAGGPSHNEQFF. For the CDR3, the DNA is TGCGCCAGCAGCCAAGATCCAGCGGGAGGGCCCTCCCACAATGAGCAGTTCTTC.